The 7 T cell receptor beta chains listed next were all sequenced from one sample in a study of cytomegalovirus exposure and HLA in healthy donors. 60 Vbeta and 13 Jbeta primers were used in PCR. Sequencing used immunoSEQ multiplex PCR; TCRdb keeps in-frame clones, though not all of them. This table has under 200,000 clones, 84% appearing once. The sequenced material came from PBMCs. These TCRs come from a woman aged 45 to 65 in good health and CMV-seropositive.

In DNA, the CDR3 is TGCAGCGTTGATCAAACGAGCGACAGGGGGCCTTCACCCCTCCACTTT. This translates into CSVDQTSDRGPSPLHF. V and J are TRBV29-1 and TRBJ1-6; 10 bases match TRBD1. The CDR3 is 16 residues long. Losses at the gene ends were 3 bases for V and 9 bases for J; bases not matched to a gene: 11. Germline V gene sequence: CDR1 SQVTM, CDR2 ANQGSEA.

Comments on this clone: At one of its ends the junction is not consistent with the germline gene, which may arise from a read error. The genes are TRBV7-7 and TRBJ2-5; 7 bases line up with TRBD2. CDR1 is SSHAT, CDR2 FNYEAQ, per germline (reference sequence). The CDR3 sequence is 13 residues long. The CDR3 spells CASSPGGGETQYF. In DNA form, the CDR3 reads TGTGCTAGCAGCCCCGGGGGAGGGGAGACCCAGTACTTC. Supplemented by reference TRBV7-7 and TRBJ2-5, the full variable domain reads GAGVSQSPRYKVTKRGQDVTLRCDPISSHATLYWYQQALGQGPEFLTYFNYEAQPDKSGLPSDRFSAERPEGSISTLTIQRTEQRDSAMYRCASSPGGGETQYFGPGTRLLVL.

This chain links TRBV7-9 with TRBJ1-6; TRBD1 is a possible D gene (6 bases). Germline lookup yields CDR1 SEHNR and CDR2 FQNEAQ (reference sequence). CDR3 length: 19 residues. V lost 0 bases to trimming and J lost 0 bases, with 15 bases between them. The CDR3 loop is CASSLAENRVSSYNSPLHF. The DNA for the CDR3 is TGTGCCAGCAGCTTAGCGGAAAACAGGGTCAGCTCCTATAATTCACCCCTCCACTTT.

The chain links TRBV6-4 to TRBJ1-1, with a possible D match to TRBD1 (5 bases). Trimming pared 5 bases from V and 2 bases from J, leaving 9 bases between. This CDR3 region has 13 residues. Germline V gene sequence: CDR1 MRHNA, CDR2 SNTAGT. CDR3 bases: TGTGCCAGCAGTAAGCAGGGTAACACTGAAGCTTTCTTT. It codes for CASSKQGNTEAFF.

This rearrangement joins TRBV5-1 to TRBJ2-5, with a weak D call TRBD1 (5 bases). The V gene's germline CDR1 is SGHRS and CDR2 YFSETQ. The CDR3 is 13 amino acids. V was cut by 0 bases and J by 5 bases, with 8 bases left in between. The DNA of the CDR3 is TGCGCCAGCAGCTTGGGGGGCCGGGAGACCCAGTACTTC. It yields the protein CASSLGGRETQYF.

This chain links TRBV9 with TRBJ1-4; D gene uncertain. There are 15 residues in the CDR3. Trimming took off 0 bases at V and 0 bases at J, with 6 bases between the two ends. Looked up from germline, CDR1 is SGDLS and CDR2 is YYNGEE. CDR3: CASSVGRSTNEKLFF. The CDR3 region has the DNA TGTGCCAGCAGCGTAGGCAGGTCAACTAATGAAAAACTGTTTTTT.

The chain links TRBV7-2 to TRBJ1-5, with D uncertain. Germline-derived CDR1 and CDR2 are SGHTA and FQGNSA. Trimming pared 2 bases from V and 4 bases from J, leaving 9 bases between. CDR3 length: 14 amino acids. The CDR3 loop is CASSLTADNQPQHF. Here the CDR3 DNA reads TGTGCCAGCAGCTTAACTGCGGATAATCAGCCCCAGCATTTT. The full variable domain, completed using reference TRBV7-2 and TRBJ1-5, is GAGVSQSPSNKVTEKGKDVELRCDPISGHTALYWYRQSLGQGLEFLIYFQGNSAPDKSGLPSDRFSAERTGGSVSTLTIQRTQQEDSAVYLCASSLTADNQPQHFGDGTRLSIL.